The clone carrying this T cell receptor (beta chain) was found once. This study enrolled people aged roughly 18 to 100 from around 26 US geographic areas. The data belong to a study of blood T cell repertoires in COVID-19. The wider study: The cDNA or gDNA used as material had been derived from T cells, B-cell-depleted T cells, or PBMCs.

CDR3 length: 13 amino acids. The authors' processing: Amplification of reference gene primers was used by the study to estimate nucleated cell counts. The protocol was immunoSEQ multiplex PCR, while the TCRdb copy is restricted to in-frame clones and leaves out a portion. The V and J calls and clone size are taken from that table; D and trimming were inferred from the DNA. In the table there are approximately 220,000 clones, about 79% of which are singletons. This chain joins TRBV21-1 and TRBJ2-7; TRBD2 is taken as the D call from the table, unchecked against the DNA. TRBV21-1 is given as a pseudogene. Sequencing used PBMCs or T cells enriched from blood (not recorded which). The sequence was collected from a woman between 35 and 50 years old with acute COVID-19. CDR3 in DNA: TGTGCCAGCAGCAAAGACTCCTCCGAGGAGCAGTACTTC. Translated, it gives CASSKDSSEEQYF.